These 27 T cell receptor beta chains originate from one sample sequenced in a study of T cell responses to AZD1222 COVID-19 vaccine. Sequencing was performed with immunoSEQ multiplex PCR; in TCRdb, only in-frame clones are kept and a portion is missing. The top ten clones hold 25% to 30% of a sample with 190,000 or so clones, approximately 90% of them seen once. Sequencing was performed on peripheral blood, taken 28 days after the second AZD1222 dose. Every receptor here comes from an adult who received the AZD1222 COVID-19 vaccine.

V usage is TRBV5-1 and J usage is TRBJ2-3; 8 bases match TRBD2. CDR3 length: 15 amino acids. Germline V gene lookup returns CDR1 SGHRS and CDR2 YFSETQ. The trim removed 1 base at V and 3 bases at J, leaving 4 bases unmatched. CDR3 coding DNA: TGCGCCAGCAGCTTGCGGAGCGGGAGTACAGATACGCAGTATTTT. This encodes CASSLRSGSTDTQYF.

CDR3 sequence (DNA): TGTGCCTGTATTGGACAGGGGGCTAATGAAGCTTTCTTT. This encodes CACIGQGANEAFF. This rearrangement joins TRBV30 to TRBJ1-1, with 11 positions matching TRBD1. The germline V gene encodes CDR1 GTSNPN and CDR2 SVGIG (reference sequence). The CDR3 runs to 13 residues. V trimming: 6 bases; J trimming: 7 bases; junction bases outside the gene matches: 7.

This clone is a singleton in its sample. The chain employs TRBV11-1 and TRBJ1-2, with D unclear. Germline CDR1 and CDR2: SGHAT and FQDESV (reference sequence). The CDR3 is 13 amino acids. Between the trimmed V and J ends, which lost 3 bases and 3 bases, there was a span of 8 bases. CDR3 DNA: TGTGCCAGCAGCTTGTTAACAGACTATGGCTACACCTTC. This sequence encodes CASSLLTDYGYTF.

This chain uses TRBV7-2 with TRBJ2-3; D is unresolved. CDR3 length: 13 residues. V was clipped by 6 bases and J by 4 bases, with 11 bases between them. Germline assignment: CDR1 SGHTA and CDR2 FQGNSA. The chain's CDR3 is CASRAGWADTQYF. The CDR3 DNA reads TGTGCCAGCAGGGCAGGTTGGGCAGATACGCAGTATTTT.

This clone was picked up a small number of times. This chain uses TRBV5-4 with TRBJ1-4; 9 bases agree with TRBD1. The CDR3 runs 14 residues. Trimming took 5 bases from V and 3 from J; bases not matched to a gene: 2. CDR1 is SGHNT and CDR2 is YYREEE in the germline V gene (reference sequence). CDR3 nucleotide sequence: TGTGCCAGCAGAGGACAGGGGCCTAATGAAAAACTGTTTTTT. Translating gives CASRGQGPNEKLFF.

The V gene is TRBV28, the J gene TRBJ1-5; D gene uncertain. Per germline, CDR1 MDHEN and CDR2 SYDVKM. Trimming left V 7 bases short and J 2 bases short, with 15 bases between. The CDR3 has 15 amino acids. CDR3 protein: CASNSPISGNQPQHF. CDR3 nucleotide sequence: TGTGCCAGCAACTCTCCTATATCGGGCAATCAGCCCCAGCATTTT.

V and J are TRBV28 and TRBJ1-2, with 7 bases aligning to TRBD1. V lost 5 bases and J lost 6; bases outside the gene matches: 9. The germline V gene has CDR1 MDHEN and CDR2 SYDVKM. This CDR3 has 14 residues. The CDR3 here is CASSPRGRMDGYTF. The CDR3 coding sequence is TGTGCCAGCAGTCCTAGGGGGCGAATGGATGGCTACACCTTC.

The rearrangement links TRBV27 to TRBJ2-3; tentative D call: TRBD2 (6 bases). Germline V gene data show CDR1 as MNHEY and CDR2 as SMNVEV (reference sequence). The CDR3 consists of 18 residues. Trimming took off 7 bases at V and 0 bases at J, with 23 bases between the two ends. CDR3 sequence reads: CASTFRAPGLTSTDTQYF. The CDR3 DNA sequence: TGTGCCAGCACCTTCCGGGCACCGGGACTCACTAGCACAGATACGCAGTATTTT.

The V and J genes are TRBV6-5 and TRBJ2-1, with 14 nucleotides matching TRBD2. The V and J ends lost 4 bases and 2 bases, in that order; junction bases with no gene match: 1. Germline V gene sequence: CDR1 MNHEY, CDR2 SVGAGI. The length of the CDR3 is 16 residues. The CDR3 reads CASSSGLAGAYNEQFF. In nucleotides, the CDR3 is TGTGCCAGCAGTTCGGGACTAGCGGGAGCCTACAATGAGCAGTTCTTC.

This chain joins TRBV6-2 or TRBV6-3 and TRBJ2-1; D call uncertain. CDR1 and CDR2 (germline): MNHEY, SVGEGT. The V end was cut by 2 bases, the J end by 6 bases, with 5 bases between. CDR3 length: 12 residues. In DNA form, the CDR3 reads TGTGCCAGCAGTTACCCCAGCAATGAGCAGTTCTTC. Protein product: CASSYPSNEQFF.

V and J are TRBV28 and TRBJ2-3; D perhaps matches TRBD2 (6 bases). V gave up 6 bases and J gave up 4 bases, with 17 bases separating them. The CDR3 is 15 residues long. CDR1 is MDHEN and CDR2 is SYDVKM in the germline V gene. The CDR3, as DNA: TGTGCCAGCAGACATTCGGGAGTCGGCGCAGATACGCAGTATTTT. It translates to CASRHSGVGADTQYF. Drawing the rest from reference TRBV28 and TRBJ2-3, the complete variable domain is DVKVTQSSRYLVKRTGEKVFLECVQDMDHENMFWYRQDPGLGLRLIYFSYDVKMKEKGDIPEGYSVSREKKERFSLILESASTNQTSMYLCASRHSGVGADTQYFGPGTRLTVL.

V is TRBV9 and J is TRBJ2-1, with 7 bases identical to TRBD1. The trim removed 0 bases at V and 8 bases at J, leaving 14 bases unmatched. CDR3 length: 17 amino acids. The V gene's germline CDR1 is SGDLS and CDR2 YYNGEE. The CDR3: CASSVEFRRQGLHEQFF. The DNA of the CDR3 is TGTGCCAGCAGCGTAGAGTTCAGGAGACAGGGTCTGCATGAGCAGTTCTTC. Looking up the rest from reference TRBV9 and TRBJ2-1 gives the full variable domain: DSGVTQTPKHLITATGQRVTLRCSPRSGDLSVYWYQQSLDQGLQFLIQYYNGEERAKGNILERFSAQQFPDLHSELNLSSLELGDSALYFCASSVEFRRQGLHEQFFGPGTRLTVL.

This rearrangement joins TRBV28 to TRBJ2-3, with TRBD2 matching 9 bases. The CDR3 is 15 residues long. Germline CDR1 reads MDHEN; CDR2 reads SYDVKM. Unmatched junction bases numbered 7, after V lost 5 bases and J lost 4 bases. The CDR3 here is CASSLLAGLSDTQYF. Here the CDR3 DNA reads TGTGCCAGCAGTCTACTAGCGGGTCTCTCAGATACGCAGTATTTT.

Here the CDR3 DNA reads TGTGCCAGCAGCCAACGGGGGGCTTCAGCCTACGAGCAGTACTTC. Protein product: CASSQRGASAYEQYF. This sequence joins TRBV14 and TRBJ2-7, with TRBD2 as a possible D gene (7 bases). Germline V CDR1 and CDR2: SGHDN, FVKESK. Trimming pared 2 bases from V and 2 bases from J, leaving 13 bases between. The CDR3 has 15 amino acids.

V is TRBV6-1 and J is TRBJ2-5; D not certain. The CDR3 extends over 14 amino acids. Germline values: CDR1 MNHNS, CDR2 SASEGT. V lost 2 bases and J 3 bases, leaving 10 bases between the germline ends. The CDR3 coding sequence is TGTGCCAGCAGTGAACGAGGAGTCAAAGAGACCCAGTACTTC. It encodes CASSERGVKETQYF.

The gene calls are TRBV18 and TRBJ2-7, with 7 bases lining up with TRBD1. Trimming removed 4 bases from V and 0 bases from J; junction bases left unmatched: 6. Germline CDR1 and CDR2: KGHSH and LQKENI. The CDR3 runs 15 residues. CDR3 nucleotide sequence: TGTGCCAGCTCACTCGTCCGGGACAGCTCCTACGAGCAGTACTTC. Amino acid sequence: CASSLVRDSSYEQYF.

This chain uses TRBV6-6 with TRBJ2-3; no reliable D call. The germline gives CDR1 MNHNY, CDR2 SVGAGI (reference sequence). The V gene lost 4 bases and the J gene lost 4 bases, with 6 bases spanning the gap. This CDR3 region has 12 residues. CDR3 sequence (DNA): TGTGCCAGCAGTTTAGTCCCAGATACGCAGTATTTT. Its translation is CASSLVPDTQYF.

This clone has just a few counts. The J gene is TRBJ1-6, the V gene TRBV3-1 (or the pseudogene TRBV3-2); no reliable D call. Trimming stripped 1 base from V and 6 bases from J, with 10 bases between. CDR1 and CDR2 from the germline V gene are LGHDT and YNNKEL (reference sequence). There are 15 residues in the CDR3. The CDR3 DNA is TGTGCCAGCAGCCAAGGGGGATTGGTTAATTCACCCCTCCACTTT. This sequence encodes CASSQGGLVNSPLHF.

This clone came up once. The rearrangement links TRBV12-2 to TRBJ1-2; the D call TRBD1 from the table was never checked on the DNA. TRBV12-2 is reported as a pseudogene. The CDR3 has 15 residues. The CDR3 reads CASRSRTGQNYGYTF. The CDR3 DNA follows: TGTGCAAGTCGCTCCAGGACAGGGCAGAACTATGGCTACACCTTC.

The genes are TRBV18 and TRBJ2-7; 7 bases match TRBD2. J was trimmed by 7 bases and V by 2 bases; bases with no gene match: 14. There are 16 residues in the CDR3. CDR1 KGHSH and CDR2 LQKENI come from the germline V gene. The CDR3 spells CASSPDLGGRIGEQYF. The CDR3 DNA reads as TGTGCCAGCTCACCAGACCTCGGGGGGAGAATAGGGGAGCAGTACTTC.

The gene calls are TRBV18 and TRBJ1-1; 7 nucleotides match TRBD1. Trimming removed 2 bases from V and 5 bases from J; junction bases left unmatched: 5. Germline CDR1 is KGHSH and CDR2 is LQKENI. The CDR3 length is 14 residues. The CDR3 nucleotides are TGTGCCAGCTCACCATACCAGGACAGGACTGAAGCTTTCTTT. Encoded protein: CASSPYQDRTEAFF.

J is TRBJ1-2 and V is TRBV10-3, with 7 nucleotides matching TRBD1. This CDR3 spans 13 amino acids. Losses at the gene ends were 6 bases for V and 4 bases for J; bases not matched to a gene: 5. Germline V lookup: CDR1 ENHRY, CDR2 SYGVKD. This CDR3 reads CAISDGTAYGYTF. CDR3 nucleotides: TGTGCCATCAGCGACGGGACAGCCTATGGCTACACCTTC.

The rearrangement joins TRBV13 to TRBJ2-7; 11 bases fit TRBD2. J gave up 0 bases and V 4 bases, and 8 bases lay outside the gene matches. There are 17 residues in the CDR3. Germline loops: CDR1 PRHDT, CDR2 FYEKMQ (reference sequence). CDR3 in amino acids: CASSSGLAEAPSYEQYF. CDR3 sequence (DNA): TGTGCCAGCAGCTCGGGACTAGCGGAGGCACCCTCCTACGAGCAGTACTTC.

The chain links TRBV4-3 to TRBJ2-5, with D possibly being TRBD1 (5 bases). V gave up 1 base and J gave up 5 bases, with 8 bases separating them. The CDR3 sequence is 13 residues long. Germline CDR1 reads LGHNA; CDR2 reads YSLEER. CDR3 protein: CASSQGQFETQYF. In DNA, the CDR3 is TGCGCCAGCAGCCAAGGACAGTTTGAGACCCAGTACTTC.

The chain has TRBV30 and TRBJ1-6; tentative D call: TRBD1 (5 bases). V was shortened by 5 bases and J by 3 bases, with 8 bases between the two germline ends. The CDR3 contains 13 residues. The V gene's germline CDR1 is GTSNPN and CDR2 SVGIG (reference sequence). The CDR3 here is CAWGGIYNSPLHF. The CDR3 DNA follows: TGTGCCTGGGGGGGGATCTATAATTCACCCCTCCACTTT.

This rearrangement joins TRBV7-2 to TRBJ1-1; the match to TRBD1 covers 12 bases. This CDR3 spans 16 amino acids. V lost 5 bases to trimming and J lost 1 base; unmatched junction nucleotides: 5. Per the germline V gene, CDR1 is SGHTA and CDR2 is FQGNSA. The DNA of the CDR3 is TGTGCCAGCAGCCGGGACAGGGGGCTTTCGAACACTGAAGCTTTCTTT. Amino acid sequence: CASSRDRGLSNTEAFF.

This chain connects TRBV29-1 to TRBJ2-1, with D perhaps given as TRBD1 or TRBD2 (6 bases each). This CDR3 contains 11 residues. Per the germline V gene, CDR1 is SQVTM and CDR2 is ANQGSEA. The CDR3 DNA follows: TGCTACGGAGGGGGGAACAATGAGCAGTTCTTC. Translating it yields CYGGGNNEQFF.